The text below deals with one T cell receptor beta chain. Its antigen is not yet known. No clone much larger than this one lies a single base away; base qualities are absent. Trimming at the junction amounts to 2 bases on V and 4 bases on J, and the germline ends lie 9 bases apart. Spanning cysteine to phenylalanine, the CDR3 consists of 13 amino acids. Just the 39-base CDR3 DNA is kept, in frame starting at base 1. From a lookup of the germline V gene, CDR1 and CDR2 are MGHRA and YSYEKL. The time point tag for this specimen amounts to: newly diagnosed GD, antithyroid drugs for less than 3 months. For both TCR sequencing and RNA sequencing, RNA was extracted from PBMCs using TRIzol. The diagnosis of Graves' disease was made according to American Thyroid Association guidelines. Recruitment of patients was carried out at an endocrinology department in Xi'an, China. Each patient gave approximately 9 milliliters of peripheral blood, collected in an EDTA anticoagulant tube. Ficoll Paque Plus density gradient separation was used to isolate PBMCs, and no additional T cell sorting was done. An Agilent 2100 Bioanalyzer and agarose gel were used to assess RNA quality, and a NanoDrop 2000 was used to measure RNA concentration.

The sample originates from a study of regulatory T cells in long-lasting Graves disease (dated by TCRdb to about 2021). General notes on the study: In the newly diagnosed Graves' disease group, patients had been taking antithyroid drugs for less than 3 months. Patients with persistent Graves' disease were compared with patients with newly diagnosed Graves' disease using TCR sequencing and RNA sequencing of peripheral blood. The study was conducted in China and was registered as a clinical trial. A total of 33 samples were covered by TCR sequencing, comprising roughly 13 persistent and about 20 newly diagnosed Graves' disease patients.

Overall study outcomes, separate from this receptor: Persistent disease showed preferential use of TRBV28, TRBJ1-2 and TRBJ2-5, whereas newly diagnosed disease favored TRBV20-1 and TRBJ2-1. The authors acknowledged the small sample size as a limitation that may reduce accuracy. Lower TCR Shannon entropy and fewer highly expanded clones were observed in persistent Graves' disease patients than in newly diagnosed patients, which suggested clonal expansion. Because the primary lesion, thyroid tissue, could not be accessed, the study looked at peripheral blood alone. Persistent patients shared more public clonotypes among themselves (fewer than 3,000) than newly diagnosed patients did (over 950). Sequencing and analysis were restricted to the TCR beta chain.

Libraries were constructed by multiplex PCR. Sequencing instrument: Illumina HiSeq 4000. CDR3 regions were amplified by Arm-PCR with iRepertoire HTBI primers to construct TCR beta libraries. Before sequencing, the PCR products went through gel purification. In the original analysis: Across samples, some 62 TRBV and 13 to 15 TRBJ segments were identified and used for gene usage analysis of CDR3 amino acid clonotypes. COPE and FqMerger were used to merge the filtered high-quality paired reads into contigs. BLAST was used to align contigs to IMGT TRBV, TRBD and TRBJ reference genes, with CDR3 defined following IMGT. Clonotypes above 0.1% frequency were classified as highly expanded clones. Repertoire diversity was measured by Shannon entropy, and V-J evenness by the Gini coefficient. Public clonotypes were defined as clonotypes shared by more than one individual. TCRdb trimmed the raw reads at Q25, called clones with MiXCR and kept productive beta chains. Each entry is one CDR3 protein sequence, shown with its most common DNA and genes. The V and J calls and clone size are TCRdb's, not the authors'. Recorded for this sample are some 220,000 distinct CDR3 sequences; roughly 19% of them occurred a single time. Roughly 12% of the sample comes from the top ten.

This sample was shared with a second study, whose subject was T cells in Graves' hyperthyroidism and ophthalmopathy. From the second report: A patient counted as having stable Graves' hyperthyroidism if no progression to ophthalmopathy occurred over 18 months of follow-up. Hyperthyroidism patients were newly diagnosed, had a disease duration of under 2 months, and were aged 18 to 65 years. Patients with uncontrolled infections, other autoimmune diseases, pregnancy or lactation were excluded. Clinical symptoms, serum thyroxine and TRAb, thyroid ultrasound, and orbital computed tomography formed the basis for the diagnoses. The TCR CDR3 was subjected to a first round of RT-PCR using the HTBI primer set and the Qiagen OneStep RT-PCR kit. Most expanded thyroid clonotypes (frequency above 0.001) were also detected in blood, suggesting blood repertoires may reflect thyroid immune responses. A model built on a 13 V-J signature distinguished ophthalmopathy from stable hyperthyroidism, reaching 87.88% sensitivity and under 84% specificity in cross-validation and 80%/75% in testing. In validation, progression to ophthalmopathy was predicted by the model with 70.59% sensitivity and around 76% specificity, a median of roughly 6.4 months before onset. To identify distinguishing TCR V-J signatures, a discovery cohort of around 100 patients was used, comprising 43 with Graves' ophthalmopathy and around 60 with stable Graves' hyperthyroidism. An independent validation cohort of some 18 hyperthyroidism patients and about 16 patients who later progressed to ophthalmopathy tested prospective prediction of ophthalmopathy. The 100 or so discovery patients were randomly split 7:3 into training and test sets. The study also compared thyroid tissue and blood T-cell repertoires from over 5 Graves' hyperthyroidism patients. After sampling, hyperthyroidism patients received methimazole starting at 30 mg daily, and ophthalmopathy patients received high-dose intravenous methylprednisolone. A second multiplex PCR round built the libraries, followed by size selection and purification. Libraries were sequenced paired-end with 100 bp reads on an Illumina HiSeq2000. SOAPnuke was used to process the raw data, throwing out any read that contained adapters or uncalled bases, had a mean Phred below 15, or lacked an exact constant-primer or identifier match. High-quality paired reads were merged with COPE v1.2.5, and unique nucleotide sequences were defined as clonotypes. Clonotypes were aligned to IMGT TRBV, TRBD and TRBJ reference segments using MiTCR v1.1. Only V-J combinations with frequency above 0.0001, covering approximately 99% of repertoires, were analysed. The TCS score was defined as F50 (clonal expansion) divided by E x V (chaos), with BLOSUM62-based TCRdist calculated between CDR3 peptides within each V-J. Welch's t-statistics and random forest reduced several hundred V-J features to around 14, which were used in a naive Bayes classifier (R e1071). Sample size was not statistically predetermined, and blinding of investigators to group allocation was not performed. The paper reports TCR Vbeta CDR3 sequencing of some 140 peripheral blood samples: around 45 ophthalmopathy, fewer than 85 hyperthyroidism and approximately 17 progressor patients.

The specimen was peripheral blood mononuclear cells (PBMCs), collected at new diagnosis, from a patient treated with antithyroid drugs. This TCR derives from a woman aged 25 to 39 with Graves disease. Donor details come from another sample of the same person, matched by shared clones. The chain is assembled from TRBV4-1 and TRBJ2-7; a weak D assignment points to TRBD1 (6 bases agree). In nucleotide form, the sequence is TGCGCCAGCAGCCAACAGAGGGGGTACGAGCAGTACTTC. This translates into CASSQQRGYEQYF.